The source of this T cell receptor beta chain is a study of T cells in Graves' hyperthyroidism and ophthalmopathy. Findings and limits, study-wide: The authors' 13 V-J model separated ophthalmopathy from stable hyperthyroidism. The blood repertoire included most of the expanded thyroid clonotypes above 0.001.

The length of the CDR3 is 18 residues. Germline V lookup: CDR1 DFQATT, CDR2 SNEGSKA (reference sequence). The trim removed 6 bases at V and 0 bases at J, leaving 16 bases unmatched. Stable Graves' hyperthyroidism meant no ophthalmopathy progression within 18 months. Any patient presenting with uncontrolled infection, other autoimmune disease, pregnancy or lactation was left out. Comments on this clonotype: Its antigen remains unidentified.

Amplification of TCR beta CDR3 regions was performed using RNA transcripts as template. First-round RT-PCR of the TCR CDR3 relied on the HTBI primer set. MiXCR, run by TCRdb on the multiplex PCR reads, gives a single entry per CDR3 protein. The sample consists of about 610,000 distinct CDR3 sequences, 35% to 55% of them appearing once. Sequenced material: peripheral blood or thyroid tissue (not recorded which). The sequence was collected from a woman aged 18-35 years with Graves' hyperthyroidism. J is TRBJ2-3 and V is TRBV20-1, with 9 positions matching TRBD2. In nucleotides, the CDR3 is TGCAGTGCCATCCCACTAGCGGGCTCGGGACCTAGCACAGATACGCAGTATTTT. As protein: CSAIPLAGSGPSTDTQYF.